Listed below are T cell receptor beta chains from one sample, sequenced in a study of blood T cell repertoires in COVID-19. Profiling relied on immunoSEQ multiplex PCR, and the TCRdb table lists in-frame clones only, not all of them. Counted here are about 270,000 clones, 80% to 90% occurring once; the ten biggest clones make up over 2%. Specimen: peripheral blood. Source of these receptors: a woman in her 50s with acute or convalescent COVID-19. Each CDR3 is given with its conserved first and last residue. The order of the fields is CDR3 length, clone size, V gene, D gene, J gene, CDR3 protein, CDR3 DNA. The D gene is left open where the match is weak. The listing skips clone size in some rows; elsewhere it reads once, few, many or a size class.

>12|.|TRBV2|.|TRBJ2-7
CASSVSAYEQYF
TGTGCCAGCAGTGTGTCAGCCTACGAGCAGTACTTC
>11|.|TRBV10-3|.|TRBJ2-5
CAISVEETQYF
TGTGCCATCAGTGTTGAGGAGACCCAGTACTTC
>16|.|TRBV24-1|TRBD1|TRBJ2-5
CATSDPSRQGEETQYF
TGTGCCACCAGTGATCCCTCCCGACAGGGGGAGGAGACCCAGTACTTC
>15|.|TRBV28|.|TRBJ1-4
CASSFFGGRDEKLFF
TGTGCCAGCAGTTTTTTCGGGGGGCGCGATGAAAAACTGTTTTTT
>15|once|TRBV7-8|TRBD1|TRBJ2-7
CASSLRTGVRYEQYF
TGTGCCAGCAGCCTCCGGACAGGGGTTAGGTACGAGCAGTACTTC
>13|once|TRBV7-9|.|TRBJ2-3
CASSPADTDTQYF
TGTGCCAGCAGCCCTGCAGACACAGATACGCAGTATTTT
>15|.|TRBV5-1|TRBD2|TRBJ2-1
CASSEGLAGVNEQFF
TGCGCCAGCAGCGAGGGACTAGCGGGAGTCAATGAGCAGTTCTTC
>14|.|TRBV5-1|TRBD1|TRBJ1-3
CASSLGQGGNTIYF
TGCGCCAGCAGCTTGGGACAGGGAGGAAACACCATATATTTT
>14|.|TRBV13|TRBD1|TRBJ2-5
CASSSEQGQRAQYF
TGTGCCAGCAGCTCAGAACAGGGGCAAAGGGCCCAGTACTTC
>13|.|TRBV12-3/TRBV12-4|.|TRBJ1-1
CASSLQLNTEAFF
TGTGCCAGCAGTCTACAGTTGAACACTGAAGCTTTCTTT
>16|.|TRBV5-4|.|TRBJ2-1
CASSSQGRESYNEQFF
TGTGCCAGCTCCTCCCAGGGGCGGGAGTCTTACAATGAGCAGTTCTTC
>16|.|TRBV9|TRBD2|TRBJ2-2
CASSAREGRSTGELFF
TGTGCCAGCAGCGCGAGGGAGGGAAGGAGCACCGGGGAGCTGTTTTTT
>12|.|TRBV5-6|.|TRBJ2-2
CASSFGSGELFF
TGTGCCAGCAGCTTCGGGAGCGGGGAGCTGTTTTTT
>13|.|TRBV24-1|TRBD2|TRBJ2-3
CATRESGTDTQYF
TGTGCCACGCGGGAGTCTGGCACAGATACGCAGTATTTT
>13|.|TRBV2|.|TRBJ1-1
CASNQGGDTEAFF
TGTGCCAGTAACCAAGGAGGCGACACTGAAGCTTTCTTT
>16|.|TRBV18|TRBD2|TRBJ2-7
CASSPSRQGGDNEQYF
TGTGCCAGCTCACCCAGTCGGCAGGGAGGGGATAACGAGCAGTACTTC
>14|.|TRBV3-1/TRBV3-2|.|TRBJ1-6
CASSQRAGGSPLHF
TGTGCCAGCAGCCAAAGGGCGGGGGGCTCACCCCTCCACTTT
>14|.|TRBV28|TRBD2|TRBJ2-1
CASSSRLANNEQFF
TGTGCCAGCAGTTCCCGACTAGCGAACAATGAGCAGTTCTTC
>14|.|TRBV5-1|.|TRBJ1-3
CASSHQGSGNTIYF
TGCGCCAGCAGCCACCAGGGGTCTGGAAACACCATATATTTT
>14|.|TRBV9|.|TRBJ1-1
CASSVGDMNTEAFF
TGTGCCAGCAGCGTAGGGGACATGAACACTGAAGCTTTCTTT
>12|.|TRBV12-3/TRBV12-4|.|TRBJ1-2
CASLRGNYGYTF
TGTGCCTCCCTCCGCGGGAACTATGGCTACACCTTC
>15|.|TRBV5-1|.|TRBJ2-1
CASSIQGYSYNEQFF
TGCGCCAGCAGCATACAGGGTTACTCCTACAATGAGCAGTTCTTC
>15|.|TRBV18|.|TRBJ1-3
CASSPAATTRNTIYF
TGTGCCAGCTCACCCGCGGCGACGACGAGAAACACCATATATTTT
>13|once|TRBV5-4|.|TRBJ2-5
CASSLEGQETQYF
TGTGCCAGCAGCTTGGAGGGGCAAGAGACCCAGTACTTC
>16|once|TRBV21-1|.|TRBJ2-5
CASSKAGASRLETQYF
TGTGCCAGCAGCAAAGCGGGGGCTAGTCGATTGGAGACCCAGTACTTC
>14|.|TRBV7-9|TRBD1|TRBJ1-5
CASSNLGQGQPQHF
TGTGCCAGCAGCAATCTCGGACAGGGGCAGCCCCAGCATTTT
>14|.|TRBV5-1|.|TRBJ2-2
CASRDIANTGELFF
TGCGCCAGCCGGGACATCGCGAACACCGGGGAGCTGTTTTTT
>15|.|TRBV11-2|TRBD2|TRBJ2-7
CASSLGGSPRYEQYF
TGTGCCAGCAGCTTAGGCGGGAGTCCCCGCTACGAGCAGTACTTC
>15|once|TRBV7-2|TRBD1|TRBJ2-2
CASSRPGQGPGELFF
TGTGCCAGCAGCAGACCGGGACAGGGCCCCGGGGAGCTGTTTTTT
>15|.|TRBV28|.|TRBJ1-6
CASSPETVNNSPLHF
TGTGCCAGCAGTCCCGAGACAGTAAATAATTCACCCCTCCACTTT
>13|.|TRBV14|.|TRBJ1-5
CASSPGSNQPQHF
TGTGCCAGCAGCCCAGGGTCGAATCAGCCCCAGCATTTT
>15|.|TRBV2|.|TRBJ1-1
CASRGRSSLYTEAFF
TGTGCCAGCAGGGGGAGGTCGAGTCTGTACACTGAAGCTTTCTTT
>15|few|TRBV10-3|TRBD1|TRBJ1-5
CAISGGQGDNQPQHF
TGTGCCATCAGCGGGGGACAGGGAGACAATCAGCCCCAGCATTTT
>14|.|TRBV7-6|.|TRBJ2-1
CASSLPGTYNEQFF
TGTGCCAGCAGCTTACCCGGGACCTACAATGAGCAGTTCTTC
>16|.|TRBV7-9|TRBD2|TRBJ2-2
CASSLVASGNTGELFF
TGTGCCAGCAGCTTAGTGGCTAGCGGGAACACCGGGGAGCTGTTTTTT
>16|.|TRBV6-1|.|TRBJ2-2
CASSDGEVWLHGELFF
TGTGCCAGCAGTGACGGTGAGGTTTGGCTACACGGGGAGCTGTTTTTT
>14|.|TRBV3-1/TRBV3-2|TRBD2|TRBJ2-3
CASSQEAGVRTQYF
TGTGCCAGCAGCCAAGAGGCGGGAGTTCGTACGCAGTATTTT
>15|few|TRBV5-1|TRBD1|TRBJ1-4
CASSFGTASNEKLFF
TGCGCCAGCAGCTTCGGGACAGCTAGTAATGAAAAACTGTTTTTT
>16|.|TRBV5-4|.|TRBJ2-3
CASSLELAISTDTQYF
TGTGCCAGCAGCTTGGAATTAGCGATTAGCACAGATACGCAGTATTTT
>16|.|TRBV5-6|TRBD2|TRBJ2-1
CASSTGTSGSYNEQFF
TGTGCCAGCAGCACCGGGACTAGCGGGAGTTACAATGAGCAGTTCTTC
>15|.|TRBV15|TRBD1|TRBJ1-2
CATSRGQGTTLGYTF
TGTGCCACCAGCAGGGGACAGGGGACGACTCTGGGCTACACCTTC
>19|.|TRBV7-3|TRBD2|TRBJ2-1
CASSLRTSGWSAPYNEQFF
TGTGCCAGCAGCTTACGGACTAGCGGGTGGTCGGCCCCATACAATGAGCAGTTCTTC
>13|.|TRBV12-3/TRBV12-4|TRBD1|TRBJ1-2
CASSPTGSGGYTF
TGTGCCAGCAGCCCGACAGGGTCTGGCGGCTACACCTTC
>13|.|TRBV18|.|TRBJ1-6
CASSADRLAPLHF
TGTGCCAGCTCAGCCGACAGGTTGGCACCCCTCCACTTT
>15|.|TRBV27|TRBD2|TRBJ2-7
CASRPSGRAVDEQYF
TGTGCCAGCAGACCCAGCGGGAGGGCCGTCGACGAGCAGTACTTC
>15|.|TRBV19|.|TRBJ2-3
CASSKGVRRTDTQYF
TGTGCCAGTAGTAAGGGGGTAAGGCGCACAGATACGCAGTATTTT
>13|.|TRBV5-4|TRBD1|TRBJ2-2
CASSGTGDGELFF
TGTGCCAGCAGCGGAACAGGGGACGGGGAGCTGTTTTTT
>15|.|TRBV18|.|TRBJ1-5
CASSPPVGPNQPQHF
TGTGCCAGCTCACCACCAGTGGGCCCCAATCAGCCCCAGCATTTT
>15|.|TRBV9|TRBD1|TRBJ2-1
CASSVGGQGYHEQFF
TGTGCCAGCAGCGTAGGGGGACAGGGTTATCATGAGCAGTTCTTC
>14|.|TRBV27|TRBD1|TRBJ2-2
CASSPDRADGELFF
TGTGCCAGCAGTCCCGACAGGGCGGACGGGGAGCTGTTTTTT
>16|.|TRBV5-6|TRBD2|TRBJ2-7
CASSFSPWASGYEQYF
TGTGCCAGCAGCTTTTCTCCTTGGGCTAGCGGCTACGAGCAGTACTTC
>14|.|TRBV6-5|TRBD1|TRBJ2-7
CASSHRGPTYEQYF
TGTGCCAGCAGCCACAGGGGGCCGACCTACGAGCAGTACTTC
>13|.|TRBV7-9|.|TRBJ1-5
CASSSQDNQPQHF
TGTGCCAGCAGCTCGCAGGACAATCAGCCCCAGCATTTT
>16|.|TRBV3-1/TRBV3-2|.|TRBJ1-4
CASSQPGSATNEKLFF
TGTGCCAGCAGCCAGCCAGGTTCCGCAACTAATGAAAAACTGTTTTTT
>14|.|TRBV18|.|TRBJ2-1
CASLRGSTYNEQFF
TGTGCCAGCTTACGGGGGAGTACCTACAATGAGCAGTTCTTC
>14|few|TRBV11-2|.|TRBJ2-2
CASSLVRGAGELFF
TGTGCCAGCAGCTTAGTTCGGGGTGCCGGGGAGCTGTTTTTT
>15|.|TRBV6-5|.|TRBJ1-2
CASSYSTPGNYGYTF
TGTGCCAGCAGTTACTCGACTCCGGGGAACTATGGCTACACCTTC
>13|.|TRBV18|.|TRBJ1-6
CASSPGGDSPLHF
TGTGCCAGCTCACCAGGAGGGGATTCACCCCTCCACTTT
>13|.|TRBV6-5|.|TRBJ2-7
CASGRQVFYEQYF
TGTGCCAGCGGGAGACAGGTCTTCTACGAGCAGTACTTC
>17|.|TRBV24-1|TRBD1|TRBJ2-1
CATSDLRDRESYNEQFF
TGTGCCACCAGTGATTTGCGGGACAGGGAATCCTACAATGAGCAGTTCTTC